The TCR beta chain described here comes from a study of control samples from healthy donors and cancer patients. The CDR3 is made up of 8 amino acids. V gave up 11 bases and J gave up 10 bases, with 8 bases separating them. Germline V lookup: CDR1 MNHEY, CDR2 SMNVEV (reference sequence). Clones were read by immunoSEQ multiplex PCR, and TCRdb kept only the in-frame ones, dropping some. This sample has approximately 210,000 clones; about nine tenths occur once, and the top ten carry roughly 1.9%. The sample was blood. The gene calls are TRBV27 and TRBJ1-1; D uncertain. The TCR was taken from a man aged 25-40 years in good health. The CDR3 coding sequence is TGTGCCCCGAGTGGAGCTTTCTTT. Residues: CAPSGAFF.